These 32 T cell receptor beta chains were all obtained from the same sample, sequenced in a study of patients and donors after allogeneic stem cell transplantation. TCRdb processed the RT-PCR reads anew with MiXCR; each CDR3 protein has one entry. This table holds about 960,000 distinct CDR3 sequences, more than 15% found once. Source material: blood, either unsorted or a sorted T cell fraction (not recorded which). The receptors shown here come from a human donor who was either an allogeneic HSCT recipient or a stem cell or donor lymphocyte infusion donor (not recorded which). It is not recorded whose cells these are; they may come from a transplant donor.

The CDR3 here is CASSEEGPVAGELFF. The CDR3 nucleotides read TGTGCCAGCAGTGAAGAGGGCCCGGTCGCCGGGGAGCTGTTTTTT. The gene calls are TRBV2 and TRBJ2-2; D is unclear. Germline V gene lookup returns CDR1 SNHLY and CDR2 FYNNEI. Trimming stripped 1 base from V and 6 bases from J, with 12 bases between. This CDR3 spans 15 amino acids.

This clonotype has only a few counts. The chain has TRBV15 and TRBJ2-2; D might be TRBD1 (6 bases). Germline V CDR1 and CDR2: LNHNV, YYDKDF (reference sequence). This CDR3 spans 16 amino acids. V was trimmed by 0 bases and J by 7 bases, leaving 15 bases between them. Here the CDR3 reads CATSREEAGEDGELFF. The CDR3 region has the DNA TGTGCCACCAGCAGAGAGGAGGCAGGGGAAGACGGGGAGCTGTTTTTT.

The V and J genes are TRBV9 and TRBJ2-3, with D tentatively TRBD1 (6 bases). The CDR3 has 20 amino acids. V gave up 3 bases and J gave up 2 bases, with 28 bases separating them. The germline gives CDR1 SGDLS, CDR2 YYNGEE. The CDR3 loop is CASSAPDGTTLPPPTDTQYF. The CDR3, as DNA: TGTGCCAGCAGCGCCCCGGACGGGACAACCCTCCCGCCTCCCACAGATACGCAGTATTTT.

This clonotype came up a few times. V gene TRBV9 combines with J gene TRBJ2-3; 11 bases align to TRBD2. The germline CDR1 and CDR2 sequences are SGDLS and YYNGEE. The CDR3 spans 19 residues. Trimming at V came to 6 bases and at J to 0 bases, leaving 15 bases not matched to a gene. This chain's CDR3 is CASNLLLAGGRKSTDTQYF. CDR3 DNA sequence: TGTGCCAGCAACCTCCTTCTAGCGGGGGGCAGAAAAAGCACAGATACGCAGTATTTT. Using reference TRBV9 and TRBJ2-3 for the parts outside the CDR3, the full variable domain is DSGVTQTPKHLITATGQRVTLRCSPRSGDLSVYWYQQSLDQGLQFLIQYYNGEERAKGNILERFSAQQFPDLHSELNLSSLELGDSALYFCASNLLLAGGRKSTDTQYFGPGTRLTVL.

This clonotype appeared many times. The CDR3 sequence is CASSEMGHNEKLFF. The CDR3 nucleotides read TGTGCCAGCAGTGAAATGGGCCATAATGAAAAACTGTTTTTT. The rearrangement links TRBV2 to TRBJ1-4; D remains ambiguous. CDR1 SNHLY and CDR2 FYNNEI come from the germline V gene. The CDR3 consists of 14 residues. V was trimmed by 2 bases and J by 4 bases, leaving 8 bases between them.

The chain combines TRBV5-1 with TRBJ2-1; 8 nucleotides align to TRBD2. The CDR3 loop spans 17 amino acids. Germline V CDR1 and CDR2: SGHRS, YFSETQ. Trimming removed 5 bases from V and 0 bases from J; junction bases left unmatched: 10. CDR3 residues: CASRLTSGASSYNEQFF. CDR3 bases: TGCGCCAGCAGACTAACTAGCGGAGCGAGCTCCTACAATGAGCAGTTCTTC. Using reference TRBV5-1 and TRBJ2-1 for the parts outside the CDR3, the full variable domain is KAGVTQTPRYLIKTRGQQVTLSCSPISGHRSVSWYQQTPGQGLQFLFEYFSETQRNKGNFPGRFSGRQFSNSRSEMNVSTLELGDSALYLCASRLTSGASSYNEQFFGPGTRLTVL.

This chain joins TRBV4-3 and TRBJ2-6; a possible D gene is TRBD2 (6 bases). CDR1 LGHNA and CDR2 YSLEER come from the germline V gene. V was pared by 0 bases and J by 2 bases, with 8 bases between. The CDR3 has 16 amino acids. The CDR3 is CASSQEGGTGANVLTF. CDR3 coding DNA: TGCGCCAGCAGCCAAGAAGGCGGGACTGGGGCCAACGTCCTGACTTTC.

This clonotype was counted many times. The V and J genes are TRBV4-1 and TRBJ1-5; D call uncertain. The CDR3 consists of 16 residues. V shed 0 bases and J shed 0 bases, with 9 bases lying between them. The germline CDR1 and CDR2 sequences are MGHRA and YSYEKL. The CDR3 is CASSQDFGYSNQPQHF. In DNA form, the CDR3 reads TGCGCCAGCAGCCAAGATTTCGGTTATAGCAATCAGCCCCAGCATTTT.

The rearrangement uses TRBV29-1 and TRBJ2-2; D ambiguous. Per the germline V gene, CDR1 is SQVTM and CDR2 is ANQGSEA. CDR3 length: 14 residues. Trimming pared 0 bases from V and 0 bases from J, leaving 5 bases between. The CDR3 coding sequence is TGCAGCGTTGAAGAAGGAGCGAACACCGGGGAGCTGTTTTTT. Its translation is CSVEEGANTGELFF.

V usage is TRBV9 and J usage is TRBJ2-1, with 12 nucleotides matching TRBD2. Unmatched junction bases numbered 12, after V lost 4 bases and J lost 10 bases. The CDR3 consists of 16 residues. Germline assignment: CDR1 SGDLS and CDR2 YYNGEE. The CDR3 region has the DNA TGTGCCAGCAGCCTAGGCCCTAGCGGGAGGGTGGGAGAGCAGTTCTTC. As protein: CASSLGPSGRVGEQFF.

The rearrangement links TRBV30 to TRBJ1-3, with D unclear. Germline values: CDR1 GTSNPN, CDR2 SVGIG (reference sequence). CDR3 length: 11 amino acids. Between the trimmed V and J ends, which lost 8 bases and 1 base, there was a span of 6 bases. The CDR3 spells CALTSGNTIYF. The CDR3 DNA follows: TGTGCCCTGACATCTGGAAACACCATATATTTT. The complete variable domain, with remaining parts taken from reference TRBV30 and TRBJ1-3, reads SQTIHQWPATLVQPVGSPLSLECTVEGTSNPNLYWYRQAAGRGLQLLFYSVGIGQISSEVPQNLSASRPQDRQFILSSKKLLLSDSGFYLCALTSGNTIYFGEGSWLTVV.

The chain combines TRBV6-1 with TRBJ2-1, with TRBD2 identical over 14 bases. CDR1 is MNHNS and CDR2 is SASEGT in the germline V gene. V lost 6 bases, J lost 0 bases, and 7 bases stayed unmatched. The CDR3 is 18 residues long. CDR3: CASRGLAGAFSSYNEQFF. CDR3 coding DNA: TGTGCCAGCAGGGGACTAGCGGGGGCATTTAGCTCCTACAATGAGCAGTTCTTC.

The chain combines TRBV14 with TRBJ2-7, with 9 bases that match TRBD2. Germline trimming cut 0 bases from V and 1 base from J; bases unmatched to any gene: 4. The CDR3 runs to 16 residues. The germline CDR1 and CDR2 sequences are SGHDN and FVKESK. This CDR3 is CASSQDRLAESYEQYF. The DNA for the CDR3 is TGTGCCAGCAGCCAAGATAGACTAGCGGAATCCTACGAGCAGTACTTC.

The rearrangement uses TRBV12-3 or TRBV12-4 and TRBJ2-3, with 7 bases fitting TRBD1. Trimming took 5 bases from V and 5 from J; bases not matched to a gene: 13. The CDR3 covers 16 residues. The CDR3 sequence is CASSRARQGRRDTQYF. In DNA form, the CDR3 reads TGTGCCAGCAGTAGAGCGAGACAGGGACGACGAGATACGCAGTATTTT.

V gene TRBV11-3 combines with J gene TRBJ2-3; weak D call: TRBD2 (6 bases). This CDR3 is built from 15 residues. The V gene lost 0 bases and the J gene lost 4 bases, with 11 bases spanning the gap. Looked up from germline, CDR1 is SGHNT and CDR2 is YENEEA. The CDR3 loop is CASSLELGRSDTQYF. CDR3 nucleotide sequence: TGTGCCAGCAGCTTAGAGTTGGGGAGGTCAGATACGCAGTATTTT.

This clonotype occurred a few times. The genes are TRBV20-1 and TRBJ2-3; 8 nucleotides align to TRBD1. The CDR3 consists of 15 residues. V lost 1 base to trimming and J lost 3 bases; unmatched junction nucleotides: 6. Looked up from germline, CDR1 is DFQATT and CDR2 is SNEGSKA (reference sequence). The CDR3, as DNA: TGCAGTGCTAGAGGTACAGGGGGTAGGACAGATACGCAGTATTTT. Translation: CSARGTGGRTDTQYF.

The CDR3 coding sequence is TGTGCCAGCAGTTCGGGTAGCGGGGGGCTTTACGAGCAGTACTTC. Translated, it gives CASSSGSGGLYEQYF. V usage is TRBV12-3 or TRBV12-4 and J usage is TRBJ2-7; TRBD2 matches 10 bases. The CDR3 totals 15 residues. With V trimmed by 4 bases and J by 4 bases, 7 bases remained unmatched.

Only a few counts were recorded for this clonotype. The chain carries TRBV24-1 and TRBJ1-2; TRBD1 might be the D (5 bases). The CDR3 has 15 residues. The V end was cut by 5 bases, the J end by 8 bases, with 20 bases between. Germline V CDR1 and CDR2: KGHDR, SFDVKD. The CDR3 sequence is CATSGAGPTLGGYTF. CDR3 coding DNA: TGTGCCACCAGTGGGGCAGGGCCCACTTTGGGAGGCTACACCTTC.

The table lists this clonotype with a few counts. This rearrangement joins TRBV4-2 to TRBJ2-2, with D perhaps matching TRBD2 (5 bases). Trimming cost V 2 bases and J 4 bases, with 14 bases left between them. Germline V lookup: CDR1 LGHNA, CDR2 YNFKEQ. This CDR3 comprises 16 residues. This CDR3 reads CASSQFVGESTGELFF. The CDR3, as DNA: TGTGCCAGCAGCCAATTCGTCGGGGAGAGCACCGGGGAGCTGTTTTTT.

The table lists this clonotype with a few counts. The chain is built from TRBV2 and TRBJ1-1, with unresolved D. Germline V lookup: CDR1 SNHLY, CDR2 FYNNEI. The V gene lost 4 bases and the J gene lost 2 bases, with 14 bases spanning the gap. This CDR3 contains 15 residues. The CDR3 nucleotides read TGTGCCAGCAGTGGATACGGCCAGATAAACACTGAAGCTTTCTTT. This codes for CASSGYGQINTEAFF.

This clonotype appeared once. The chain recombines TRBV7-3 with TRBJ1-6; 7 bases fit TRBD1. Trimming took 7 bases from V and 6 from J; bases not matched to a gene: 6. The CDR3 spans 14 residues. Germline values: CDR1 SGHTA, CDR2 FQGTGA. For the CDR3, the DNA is TGTGCCAGCACCTCGGGACAGCTTAATTCACCCCTCCACTTT. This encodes CASTSGQLNSPLHF.

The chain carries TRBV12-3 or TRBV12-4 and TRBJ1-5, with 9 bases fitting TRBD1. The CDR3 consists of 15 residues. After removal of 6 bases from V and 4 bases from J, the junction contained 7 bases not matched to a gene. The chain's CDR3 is CASSHRQGGNQPQHF. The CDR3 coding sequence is TGTGCCAGCAGCCATCGACAGGGGGGAAATCAGCCCCAGCATTTT.

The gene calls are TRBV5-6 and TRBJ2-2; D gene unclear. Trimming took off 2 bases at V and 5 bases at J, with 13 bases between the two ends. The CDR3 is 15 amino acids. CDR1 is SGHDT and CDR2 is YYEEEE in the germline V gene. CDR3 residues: CASSFRYRTTGELFF. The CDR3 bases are TGTGCCAGCAGCTTCCGCTATCGAACAACCGGGGAGCTGTTTTTT.

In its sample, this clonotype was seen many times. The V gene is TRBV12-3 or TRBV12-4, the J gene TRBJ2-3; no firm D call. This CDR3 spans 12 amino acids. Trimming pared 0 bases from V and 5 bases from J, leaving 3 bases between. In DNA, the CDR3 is TGTGCCAGCAGTTTAGCGGGAGATACGCAGTATTTT. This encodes CASSLAGDTQYF.

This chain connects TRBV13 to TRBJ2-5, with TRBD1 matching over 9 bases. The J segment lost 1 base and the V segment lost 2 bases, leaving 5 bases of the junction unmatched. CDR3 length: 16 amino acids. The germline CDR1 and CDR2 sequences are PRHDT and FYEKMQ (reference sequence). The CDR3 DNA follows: TGTGCCAGCAGCTTATATGGGACAGGGAGCCAAGAGACCCAGTACTTC. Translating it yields CASSLYGTGSQETQYF.

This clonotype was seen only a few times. The CDR3 nucleotides are TGTGCCAGCAGCCCCAGGACACCACCGAACACCGGGGAGCTGTTTTTT. This gives the protein CASSPRTPPNTGELFF. J is TRBJ2-2 and V is TRBV13; a possible D gene is TRBD1 (5 bases). The CDR3 contains 16 residues. With 5 bases removed from V and 0 bases from J, the gap between germline ends came to 13 bases. Germline lookup yields CDR1 PRHDT and CDR2 FYEKMQ (reference sequence). Complete variable domain (other parts from reference TRBV13 and TRBJ2-2): AAGVIQSPRHLIKEKRETATLKCYPIPRHDTVYWYQQGPGQDPQFLISFYEKMQSDKGSIPDRFSAQQFSDYHSELNMSSLELGDSALYFCASSPRTPPNTGELFFGEGSRLTVL.

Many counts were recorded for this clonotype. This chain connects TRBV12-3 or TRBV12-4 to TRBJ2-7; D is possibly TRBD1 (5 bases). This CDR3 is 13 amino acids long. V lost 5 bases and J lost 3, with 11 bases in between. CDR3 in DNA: TGTGCCAGCAGTCCCGACAGTGTCTACGAGCAGTACTTC. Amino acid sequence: CASSPDSVYEQYF.

The CDR3 reads CATVGTRGNNEQFF. The CDR3 bases are TGTGCCACCGTGGGGACTAGAGGGAACAATGAGCAGTTCTTC. V and J are TRBV24-1 and TRBJ2-1, with 8 bases that match TRBD2. Germline loops: CDR1 KGHDR, CDR2 SFDVKD. CDR3 length: 14 amino acids. Germline trimming cut 9 bases from V and 5 bases from J; bases unmatched to any gene: 8.

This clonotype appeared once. The CDR3 region is CATSDPRLAGETQYF. For the CDR3, the DNA is TGTGCCACCAGTGATCCCCGTTTAGCGGGGGAGACCCAGTACTTC. The genes are TRBV24-1 and TRBJ2-5; 8 bases match TRBD2. CDR3 size: 15 residues. Germline CDR1 and CDR2: KGHDR and SFDVKD. V was pared by 3 bases and J by 5 bases, with 7 bases of the junction left unmatched.

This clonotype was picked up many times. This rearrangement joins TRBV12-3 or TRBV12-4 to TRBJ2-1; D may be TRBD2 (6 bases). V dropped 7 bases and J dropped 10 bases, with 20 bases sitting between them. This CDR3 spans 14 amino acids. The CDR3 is CASTPGTGSLEQFF. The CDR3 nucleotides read TGTGCCAGCACCCCCGGGACTGGAAGTCTCGAGCAGTTCTTC.

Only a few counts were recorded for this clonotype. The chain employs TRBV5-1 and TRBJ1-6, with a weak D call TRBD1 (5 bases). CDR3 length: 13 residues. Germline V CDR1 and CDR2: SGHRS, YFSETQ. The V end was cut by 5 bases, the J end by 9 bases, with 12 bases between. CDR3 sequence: CASSEGRGSPLHF. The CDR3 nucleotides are TGCGCCAGCAGTGAGGGGCGCGGTTCACCCCTCCACTTT.

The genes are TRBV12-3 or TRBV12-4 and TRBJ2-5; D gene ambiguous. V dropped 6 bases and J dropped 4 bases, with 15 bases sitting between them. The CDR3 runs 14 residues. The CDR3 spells CASSSTIPAETQYF. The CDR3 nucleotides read TGTGCCAGCAGCTCAACAATCCCGGCAGAGACCCAGTACTTC.